This T cell receptor beta chain derives from a study of cytomegalovirus exposure and HLA in healthy donors. The wider study: In an early release, HLA-typed donors contributed about 79 million unique TCR sequences. Findings and caveats of the study: TCR beta V- and J-gene trimming, according to a later analysis, was linked to a missense DCLRE1C variant. Investigators reported 150 to 200 TCR beta chains as tied to cytomegalovirus.

Remarks on this clone: What it binds is not known.

The PCR made use of 60 Vbeta and 13 Jbeta primers. TCRdb's copy holds only in-frame clones and misses some; the assay was immunoSEQ multiplex PCR. The data contain 75,000 to 100,000 clones, 60% to 75% of them singletons. Input material: PBMCs. The sequence was obtained from a woman aged 70-85 years in good health and CMV-seropositive.

Written as DNA, the CDR3 is TGTGCCAGCAGTTTAGGGCTAGCGGAAATTTTTAGCACAGATACGCAGTATTTT. It yields the protein CASSLGLAEIFSTDTQYF. The chain employs TRBV28 and TRBJ2-3; 7 bases map to TRBD2. CDR3 length equals 18 residues. Germline loops: CDR1 MDHEN, CDR2 SYDVKM. The V and J ends lost 2 bases and 0 bases, in that order; junction bases with no gene match: 11.